This TCR beta chain was identified during a study of T cell responses to AZD1222 COVID-19 vaccine. Remarks on this clone: Its antigen remains unknown.

General study findings and limits: Spike-spanning, vaccine-associated CD4 TCRs were dominant at 160-218 and 743-854. Only 6 or 7 individuals given AZD1222 were seropositive at baseline. Close to half of all spike-specific TCRs reportedly target regions of the variants that are unmutated.

Trimming took 0 bases from V and 8 from J; bases not matched to a gene: 5. The CDR3 contains 15 residues. CDR1 and CDR2 (germline): SEHNR, FQNEAQ (reference sequence). Produced via immunoSEQ multiplex PCR; TCRdb's table is partial and in-frame only. In the table there are approximately 140,000 clones, approximately 92% of which are singletons. The rearrangement links TRBV7-9 to TRBJ1-2; 11 bases fit TRBD1. The TCR comes from an adult who received the AZD1222 COVID-19 vaccine. Specimen: peripheral blood, collected 28 days after the second AZD1222 dose. CDR3 region: CASSLADRGLQGYTF. In nucleotides, the CDR3 is TGTGCCAGCAGCTTAGCGGACAGGGGGCTGCAGGGCTACACCTTC.